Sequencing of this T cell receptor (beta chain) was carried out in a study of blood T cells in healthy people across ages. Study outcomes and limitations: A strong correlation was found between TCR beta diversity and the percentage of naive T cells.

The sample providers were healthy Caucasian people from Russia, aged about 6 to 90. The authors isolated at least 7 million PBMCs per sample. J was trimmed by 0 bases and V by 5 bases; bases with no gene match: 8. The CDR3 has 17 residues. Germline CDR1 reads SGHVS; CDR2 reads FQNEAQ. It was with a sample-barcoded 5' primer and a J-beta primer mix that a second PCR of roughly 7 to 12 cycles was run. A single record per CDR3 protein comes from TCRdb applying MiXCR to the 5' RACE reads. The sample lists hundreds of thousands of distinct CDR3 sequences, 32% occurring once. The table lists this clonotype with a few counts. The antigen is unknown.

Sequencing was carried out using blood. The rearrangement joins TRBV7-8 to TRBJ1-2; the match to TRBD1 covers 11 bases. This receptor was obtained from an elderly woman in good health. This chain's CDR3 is CASSLRDRGSSNYGYTF. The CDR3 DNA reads TGTGCCAGCAGCCTCCGGGACAGGGGGAGTTCTAACTATGGCTACACCTTC.